This T cell receptor beta chain originates from a study of blood T cell repertoires in COVID-19 (dated by TCRdb to 2020 to 2022). At the level of the whole study: Collaborator samples came from the United States, Italy and Spain and covered acute and convalescent phases of COVID-19. The material from the prospective study consisted of cDNA or gDNA derived from T cells, B-cell-depleted T cells, or PBMCs. Subjects who had been exposed to COVID-19, were actively infected with it, or had recovered from it provided the deeply sampled blood TCRbeta repertoires that made up the dataset. The repertoires were released in a freely available public database meant as a resource for research on the immune response to SARS-CoV-2. The samples were drawn from two sources: the first 160 participants of the ongoing ImmuneRACE study, and 950 to 1,500 subjects contributed by 6 global collaborators. A de-identified subject ID, COVID-19 status, age in years and sex were almost always included in the sample metadata. Where available, HLA class I and class II types were taken from metadata supplied by the sample provider and were not determined by assay-based typing.

Broader findings and caveats from the paper: Clinical and demographic metadata were provided uncurated, with the amount varying by source and participant.

Inclusive of the bounding cysteine and phenylalanine, the CDR3 is 17 residues long. The DNA shown is the 51-base CDR3, in frame from base 1. The junction carries 18 bases between V and J, which are trimmed by 5 bases and 0 bases respectively. CDR1 and CDR2 are read off the germline V gene as SNHLY and FYNNEI. With respect to this clone: The specificity of this receptor is unknown. Per-nucleotide qualities are absent, and no much larger clonotype sits a single base away.

The immunoSEQ Assay, a bias-controlled multiplex PCR, was used to amplify TCRbeta CDR3 regions from genomic DNA. In the paper's pipeline: Nucleated cell counts per sample were estimated from amplification of reference gene primers within the assay. To quantify the absolute abundance of each unique TCRbeta CDR3 rearrangement, sequence reads were collapsed and filtered. For each sample, productive Simpson clonality was calculated as the square root of Simpson's diversity index across productive rearrangements. TCRdb limited this immuneACCESS table to in-frame rearrangements with V and J called. A share of clones is missing; checked studies link under half to unresolved V genes, and the rest is unexplained. That table gives V, J and clone size, and the DNA gave D and trimming. The sample profile shows 50,000 to 75,000 clones; roughly 87% of them were found once. Of the sample, 4% to 6% is held by the ten largest clones.

Collaborating institutions collected whole blood in K2EDTA tubes following their own protocols. For TCRbeta analysis, collaborators shipped samples in one of three forms: frozen whole blood, isolated PBMCs, or DNA extracted from either of those sample types. Sequenced material: peripheral blood. This sequence originates from a man older than 75 in a cohort sampled during active COVID-19. The chain is made from TRBV2 and TRBJ2-3; the best D guess is TRBD2, with 5 bases matching. CDR3 sequence: CASSSPDGRASTDTQYF. The DNA sequence is as follows: TGTGCCAGCAGTTCCCCGGATGGGCGGGCCAGCACAGATACGCAGTATTTT.